The 25 T cell receptor beta chains below were found in one sample sequenced in a study of T cell clonality in common variable immunodeficiency. General study findings and limits: Reportedly, TCR beta sequences from common variable immunodeficiency showed fewer deletions and N-nucleotide insertions.

No cognate antigen is known for these TCRs. Produced via immunoSEQ multiplex PCR; TCRdb's table is partial and in-frame only. The table records more than 25,000 clones without singletons, the ten largest covering 3% to 4.5%. The sequenced material came from peripheral blood mononuclear cells. The receptors were sampled from a human donor with common variable immunodeficiency.

CDR3 DNA, as far as it was read: TGCAGTGCTAGTCGTGGACAGGGCGAAGAGACC. Its protein is CSASRGQGEET. The CDR3 as a whole reads CSASRGQGEETQYF. The V and J genes are TRBV20-1 and TRBJ2-5; TRBD1 matches 8 bases. The CDR3 is cut off 3 residues early in the read; its end comes from the germline J gene. This CDR3 spans 14 amino acids. The germline gives CDR1 DFQATT, CDR2 SNEGSKA (reference sequence). V lost 3 bases and J lost 3; bases outside the gene matches: 6.

Many counts were recorded for this clone. The read terminates 3 residues ahead of where the CDR3 ends, so the germline J gene completes it. The V and J genes are TRBV13 and TRBJ2-3; D ambiguous. V dropped 6 bases and J dropped 0 bases, with 13 bases sitting between them. Germline V gene sequence: CDR1 PRHDT, CDR2 FYEKMQ (reference sequence). This CDR3 is built from 15 residues. CDR3 protein: CASSLGSSSTDTQYF. The sequenced CDR3 bases are TGTGCCAGCAGTCTAGGAAGCTCTAGCACAGATACG.

Points on this clone: The observed sequence ends 3 residues before the CDR3 terminus, with the missing tail filled in from the germline J gene. This chain links TRBV2 with TRBJ1-2, with TRBD1 as a possible D gene (6 bases). The CDR3 totals 13 residues. Germline V CDR1 and CDR2: SNHLY, FYNNEI. V lost 6 bases and J 4 bases, leaving 12 bases between the germline ends. CDR3 sequence reads: CASRLGGGYGYTF. The DNA read from the CDR3 is TGTGCCAGCAGGCTGGGAGGGGGCTATGGC.

This clone turned up a few times. The CDR3 spells CASSPGVALHF. CDR3 bases read: TGTGCCAGCAGCCCAGGGGTAGCC. The rearrangement joins TRBV7-8 to TRBJ1-6; TRBD1 is a possible D gene (6 bases). The read comes to an end 3 residues before the CDR3 does, leaving the germline J gene to fill in the end. CDR3 length: 11 residues. Germline assignment: CDR1 SGHVS and CDR2 FQNEAQ.

This clone was detected only a few times. The read ends 3 residues shy of where the CDR3 ends; the end is completed using the germline J gene. This chain connects TRBV30 to TRBJ1-5; D perhaps matches TRBD1 (6 bases). The germline CDR1 and CDR2 sequences are GTSNPN and SVGIG (reference sequence). Deletions cut 4 bases from V and 9 bases from J, with 19 bases between. The CDR3 runs 14 residues. The CDR3 protein is CAWNQDRPSGPQHF. CDR3 DNA (partial): TGTGCCTGGAACCAGGACAGACCTTCGGGGCCC. The entire variable domain, with the rest obtained from reference TRBV30 and TRBJ1-5, is as follows: SQTIHQWPATLVQPVGSPLSLECTVEGTSNPNLYWYRQAAGRGLQLLFYSVGIGQISSEVPQNLSASRPQDRQFILSSKKLLLSDSGFYLCAWNQDRPSGPQHFGDGTRLSIL.

This clone was seen a handful of times. With the read ending 3 residues before the CDR3 end, the germline J gene is used to fill in that end. The gene calls are TRBV18 and TRBJ2-2; 11 bases line up with TRBD1. The germline gives CDR1 KGHSH, CDR2 LQKENI. The CDR3 has 16 residues. With 1 base clipped from V and 6 bases from J, the junction kept 4 bases outside the gene matches. CDR3 DNA, as far as it was read: TGTGCCAGCTCACCACGGGACAGGGGGAAGGCCGGGGAG. It is translated as CASSPRDRGKAGE. The CDR3, in full, reads CASSPRDRGKAGELFF.

This clone occurred many times. Read data end 3 residues before the CDR3 end; the end is taken from the germline J gene. The chain links TRBV5-1 to TRBJ2-3; D is uncertain. This CDR3 is 12 amino acids long. Germline V CDR1 and CDR2: SGHRS, YFSETQ. Trimming shortened V by 1 base and J by 4 bases, and 4 bases separated the two germline ends. The chain's CDR3 is CASSLPADTQYF. The part of the CDR3 DNA that was read is TGCGCCAGCAGCTTGCCTGCAGATACG.

This clone was detected a few times. The CDR3 extends 3 residues past the end of the read, so its final part is completed from the germline J gene. V and J are TRBV7-9 and TRBJ2-5; D is ambiguous. The germline V gene encodes CDR1 SEHNR and CDR2 FQNEAQ (reference sequence). The germline V and J ends were trimmed by 4 bases and 2 bases, with 11 bases remaining between them. The CDR3 has 14 residues. CDR3 protein: CASSSQLLQETQYF. CDR3 DNA, as far as it was read: TGTGCCAGCAGCTCACAGTTACTTCAAGAGACC.

This CDR3 reads CAWSRGKTEAFF. The part of the CDR3 DNA that was read is TGTGCCTGGAGCCGGGGAAAGACTGAA. This sequence joins TRBV30 and TRBJ1-1; D gene unclear. The read comes to an end 3 residues before the CDR3 does, leaving the germline J gene to fill in the end. Deletions cut 3 bases from V and 5 bases from J, with 10 bases between. The germline CDR1 and CDR2 sequences are GTSNPN and SVGIG (reference sequence). The CDR3 consists of 12 residues.

This clone has a handful of counts. From the germline J gene comes the end of the CDR3, since the read stops 3 residues before it. The genes are TRBV19 and TRBJ2-7; TRBD1 aligns across 7 bases. Germline lookup yields CDR1 LNHDA and CDR2 SQIVND (reference sequence). V lost 8 bases and J lost 3; bases outside the gene matches: 4. CDR3 size: 12 residues. Here the CDR3 reads CASRDRNYEQYF. Incomplete CDR3 DNA: TGTGCCAGTCGGGACAGAAACTACGAG.

Comments on this clone: From the germline J gene comes the end of the CDR3, since the read stops 3 residues before it. This chain uses TRBV7-7 with TRBJ2-3, with unresolved D. The CDR3 loop spans 15 amino acids. The V gene's germline CDR1 is SSHAT and CDR2 FNYEAQ (reference sequence). Trimming removed 2 bases from V and 0 bases from J, with 9 bases in between. The chain's CDR3 is CASSLSLTSTDTQYF. Incomplete CDR3 DNA: TGTGCCAGCAGCTTATCTCTGACTAGCACAGATACG.

This clone was seen ten or more times. The CDR3 end lies 3 residues beyond the end of the read and is filled in from the germline J gene. This sequence joins TRBV6-2 or TRBV6-3 and TRBJ2-5; 8 nucleotides line up with TRBD2. CDR1 is MNHEY, CDR2 SVGEGT, per germline. There are 15 residues in the CDR3. After removal of 4 bases from V and 3 bases from J, the junction contained 7 bases not matched to a gene. The part of the CDR3 DNA that was read is TGTGCCAGCAGTTTCGGGGGGGTGCGAAAAGAGACC. The encoded protein is CASSFGGVRKET. The full-length CDR3 reads as CASSFGGVRKETQYF.

In its sample, this clone was seen a few times. The read ends 3 residues shy of where the CDR3 ends; the end is completed using the germline J gene. V is TRBV6-1 and J is TRBJ2-7; 7 bases align to TRBD1. J was trimmed by 2 bases and V by 4 bases; bases with no gene match: 5. CDR3 length: 14 residues. Germline-derived CDR1 and CDR2 are MNHNS and SASEGT. The CDR3 loop is CASSGRQGTYEQYF. The CDR3 bases that were read are TGTGCCAGCAGTGGACGACAGGGCACCTACGAG.

As concerns this clone: The read terminates 3 residues ahead of where the CDR3 ends, so the germline J gene completes it. The J gene is TRBJ2-1, the V gene TRBV7-6; 14 bases agree with TRBD2. With 5 bases clipped from V and 9 bases from J, the junction kept 12 bases outside the gene matches. This CDR3 has 17 amino acids. CDR1 is SGHVS and CDR2 is FNYEAQ in the germline V gene. CDR3 protein: CASSPELGLAGVSEQFF. The CDR3 bases that were read are TGTGCCAGCAGCCCCGAGTTGGGACTAGCGGGAGTTAGTGAG.

In regard to this clone: The read gets to within 3 residues of the CDR3 end, and the germline J gene fills in the rest. V usage is TRBV5-1 and J usage is TRBJ2-1, with 10 bases aligning to TRBD2. Germline trimming cut 4 bases from V and 1 base from J; bases unmatched to any gene: 2. Germline-derived CDR1 and CDR2 are SGHRS and YFSETQ. CDR3 length equals 15 residues. The DNA read from the CDR3 is TGCGCCAGCAGCGGGGGACTAGCGTCCTACAATGAG. Translated: CASSGGLASYNE. The whole CDR3 protein reads CASSGGLASYNEQFF. The whole variable domain, filled in from reference TRBV5-1 and TRBJ2-1, reads KAGVTQTPRYLIKTRGQQVTLSCSPISGHRSVSWYQQTPGQGLQFLFEYFSETQRNKGNFPGRFSGRQFSNSRSEMNVSTLELGDSALYLCASSGGLASYNEQFFGPGTRLTVL.

This clone appeared a few times. The sequenced fragment ends 3 residues before the CDR3 boundary, so the rest is inferred from the germline J gene. The rearrangement joins TRBV7-9 to TRBJ2-7, with 7 bases identical to TRBD1. The CDR3 consists of 14 residues. In germline, CDR1 is SEHNR, CDR2 FQNEAQ (reference sequence). The J segment lost 3 bases and the V segment lost 3 bases, leaving 5 bases of the junction unmatched. CDR3 amino acids: CASSFWDRGYEQYF. Partial CDR3 DNA: TGTGCCAGCAGCTTTTGGGACAGAGGCTACGAG.

This clone was counted only a few times. The read halts 3 residues ahead of the CDR3 end, with the missing end drawn from the germline J gene. The rearrangement uses TRBV7-9 and TRBJ2-7; no definite D call. The CDR3 loop spans 12 amino acids. CDR1 and CDR2 (germline): SEHNR, FQNEAQ (reference sequence). V was clipped by 1 base and J by 5 bases, with 6 bases between them. CDR3 loop: CASSLDWHEQYF. The CDR3 DNA, read in part, is TGTGCCAGCAGCTTAGATTGGCACGAG.

The table lists this clone with a few counts. The read is 3 residues too short to cover the CDR3 end, so that end is filled in from the germline J gene. The rearrangement joins TRBV11-1 to TRBJ2-7; 8 bases are shared with TRBD1. The CDR3 runs to 15 residues. V gave up 1 base and J gave up 3 bases; unmatched junction bases: 5. The germline V gene encodes CDR1 SGHAT and CDR2 FQDESV (reference sequence). Partial CDR3 DNA: TGTGCCAGCAGCTTAGTGGGACAGGTCAGCTACGAG. Its translation is CASSLVGQVSYE. The whole CDR3 sequence reads CASSLVGQVSYEQYF.

This clone was detected ten times or more. The CDR3 end lies 3 residues beyond the end of the read and is filled in from the germline J gene. The V gene is TRBV30, the J gene TRBJ2-1; D ambiguous. This CDR3 has 14 residues. With 4 bases removed from V and 9 bases from J, the gap between germline ends came to 19 bases. The germline gives CDR1 GTSNPN, CDR2 SVGIG (reference sequence). CDR3 DNA (partial): TGTGCCTGGATTCGAGACACGTCGGTTGCTGAG. Translating gives CAWIRDTSVAE. The whole CDR3 reads CAWIRDTSVAEQFF.

This clone was seen repeatedly, ten times or more. The CDR3 extends 3 residues past the end of the read, so its final part is completed from the germline J gene. The chain uses TRBV19 and TRBJ2-1, with TRBD2 matching over 14 bases. Losses at the gene ends were 4 bases for V and 6 bases for J; bases not matched to a gene: 11. The CDR3 is made up of 18 amino acids. From germline, CDR1 is LNHDA and CDR2 SQIVND (reference sequence). CDR3 DNA, as far as it was read: TGTGCCAGTAGTAGTACGGGACTAGCGGGAGTGCTGGGCAATGAG. Its translation is CASSSTGLAGVLGNE. From start to end, the CDR3 is CASSSTGLAGVLGNEQFF.

A word on this clone: The read comes to an end 3 residues before the CDR3 does, leaving the germline J gene to fill in the end. The chain recombines TRBV19 with TRBJ2-2, with D unresolved. CDR3 size: 14 residues. Germline values: CDR1 LNHDA, CDR2 SQIVND (reference sequence). V lost 3 bases to trimming and J lost 4 bases, with 9 bases between them. The CDR3 region is CASSISSFTGELFF. The DNA read from the CDR3 is TGTGCCAGTAGTATTAGCTCATTCACCGGGGAG.

This clone is labeled medium-sized (0.01 to 0.1%). The read finishes 3 residues shy of the CDR3 end, and the germline J gene is used to complete it. This chain uses TRBV9 with TRBJ2-2; D is unclear. The CDR3 runs 16 residues. V lost 4 bases and J 6 bases, leaving 19 bases between the germline ends. The germline V gene has CDR1 SGDLS and CDR2 YYNGEE. CDR3 loop: CASSPQTGFFAGELFF. CDR3 DNA, as far as it was read: TGTGCCAGCAGCCCCCAGACGGGTTTTTTCGCCGGGGAG.

This clone came up many times. The read halts 3 residues ahead of the CDR3 end, with the missing end drawn from the germline J gene. The chain has TRBV20-1 and TRBJ2-2; D ambiguous. The germline V gene has CDR1 DFQATT and CDR2 SNEGSKA (reference sequence). V was cut by 1 base and J by 1 base, with 7 bases left in between. This CDR3 has 14 residues. The DNA read from the CDR3 is TGCAGTGCTAGAGTTTCCGTGAACACCGGGGAG. Residues: CSARVSVNTGE. The full CDR3 is CSARVSVNTGELFF.

This clone has more than one count but fewer than ten. The read gets to within 3 residues of the CDR3 end, and the germline J gene fills in the rest. This rearrangement joins TRBV2 to TRBJ2-5; 11 bases fit TRBD2. Germline CDR1 reads SNHLY; CDR2 reads FYNNEI. The CDR3 spans 14 residues. The trim removed 8 bases at V and 6 bases at J, leaving 8 bases unmatched. The CDR3 spells CASGGTSGLKTQYF. Partial CDR3 DNA: TGTGCCAGCGGGGGGACTAGCGGTTTGAAGACC.

This clone was counted ten times or more. The CDR3 end lies 3 residues beyond the end of the read and is filled in from the germline J gene. The rearrangement uses TRBV20-1 and TRBJ1-2, with TRBD1 as a possible D gene (5 bases). V lost 4 bases and J lost 4, with 10 bases in between. The CDR3 spans 12 residues. Germline CDR1 and CDR2: DFQATT and SNEGSKA (reference sequence). CDR3 sequence: CSANRQSYGYTF. The DNA read from the CDR3 is TGCAGTGCTAACCGACAGTCCTATGGC.